What follows is one TCR beta chain and its context. Authors' data handling: Estimates of nucleated cell counts were drawn from the amplification of reference gene primers. Clones were sequenced by immunoSEQ multiplex PCR, and TCRdb holds only the in-frame ones, with some missing. From that table come the V and J calls and clone size; the DNA was used to work out D and trimming. This sample yields some 200,000 clones, of which 85% to 90% are seen a single time; roughly 2% belongs to the top ten. The entry originates in a study of blood T cell repertoires in COVID-19. Turning to the study itself: The United States, Italy and Spain were the sources of the acute and convalescent COVID-19 samples. Sample material is recorded as cDNA or gDNA derived from T cells, B-cell-depleted T cells, or PBMCs.

The CDR3 has 15 amino acids. The germline V gene encodes CDR1 LNHDA and CDR2 SQIVND (reference sequence). After removal of 1 base from V and 9 bases from J, the junction contained 6 bases not matched to a gene. Sequencing was performed on peripheral blood. This TCR was sampled from a woman aged 50 to 60 with acute or convalescent COVID-19. The rearrangement joins TRBV19 to TRBJ1-6, with 7 nucleotides matching TRBD1. The CDR3 spells CASSIGQGKSSPLHF. The CDR3 DNA sequence: TGTGCCAGTAGTATAGGACAGGGAAAAAGTTCACCCCTCCACTTT.